The present T cell receptor (beta chain) was sequenced within a study of control samples from healthy donors and cancer patients (dated by TCRdb to 2020 to 2021). The library relied on the immunoSEQ multiplex PCR assay. Held by TCRdb, this immuneACCESS table contains in-frame sequences only and omits some clones. Under half of the omission traces to an unresolved V gene where checked; the cause of the rest is unknown. This sample has 55,000 to 75,000 clones in its table, and around 87% of those were observed once. Over 2% of the sample goes to the ten largest clones. Of note for this clone: The specificity of this receptor is unknown. Base qualities are not provided; no much larger clone lies one nucleotide away.

Sequenced material: PBMCs. The TCR was taken from a woman between 45 and 65 years old with head and neck cancer.

The CDR3 is CASSLGGSNTEAFF. The nucleotide sequence is TGTGCCAGCAGTTTGGGGGGCTCGAACACTGAAGCTTTCTTT. The rearrangement joined TRBV27 to TRBJ1-1; matching of 6 bases hints at TRBD1 as the D gene. Measured from the cysteine to the phenylalanine, the CDR3 is 14 residues long. Just CDR3 DNA is preserved here, 42 bases in frame from base 1. V is pared back by 3 bases and J by 1 base, with 9 bases lying between the germline termini. Via the germline V gene (reference sequence), CDR1 is MNHEY and CDR2 SMNVEV.